These 27 T cell receptor beta chains came from one sample sequenced in a study of Ad26.COV2.S vaccination and SARS-CoV-2 variants. Treatment noted: around 19 received Ad26.COV2.S at low or high dose, single or two shots; 5 received placebo; per-sample allocation not given. Samples analyzed were those drawn on day 63 after the first vaccine or placebo injection. Sequencing was performed with immunoSEQ multiplex PCR; in TCRdb, only in-frame clones are kept and a portion is missing. This sample yields 350,000 to 400,000 clones, of which 80% to 90% are seen a single time; more than 3% belongs to the top ten. The input for sequencing was peripheral blood, taken in a trial of Ad26.COV2.S vaccine versus placebo. The receptors were sampled from a person between 18 and 65 years old who received the Ad26.COV2.S COVID-19 vaccine or a placebo.

The chain has TRBV27 and TRBJ2-3; D is perhaps TRBD2 (5 bases). Germline V CDR1 and CDR2: MNHEY, SMNVEV (reference sequence). The germline V and J ends were trimmed by 5 bases and 0 bases, with 21 bases remaining between them. CDR3 length equals 18 residues. CDR3: CASSPNAGDPFSTDTQYF. For the CDR3, the DNA is TGTGCCAGCAGTCCGAACGCGGGTGACCCTTTTAGCACAGATACGCAGTATTTT.

The chain uses TRBV19 and TRBJ2-1; D might be TRBD2 (6 bases). This CDR3 comprises 12 residues. The V gene lost 4 bases and the J gene lost 9 bases, with 10 bases spanning the gap. Germline lookup yields CDR1 LNHDA and CDR2 SQIVND (reference sequence). The DNA of the CDR3 is TGTGCCAGTAGTACGGGGGAAGCTGAGCAGTTCTTC. Its translation is CASSTGEAEQFF.

CDR3 region: CASSPRQASYEQYF. DNA for the CDR3: TGCGCCAGCAGCCCACGACAGGCATCCTACGAGCAGTACTTC. The chain has TRBV4-1 and TRBJ2-7, with D maybe TRBD1 (6 bases). The germline CDR1 and CDR2 sequences are MGHRA and YSYEKL. This CDR3 has 14 residues. V lost 4 bases and J lost 1, with 11 bases in between.

The rearrangement joins TRBV6-5 to TRBJ2-2, with D perhaps assigned TRBD1 or TRBD2 (5 bases each). From germline, CDR1 is MNHEY and CDR2 SVGAGI. V shed 8 bases and J shed 12 bases, with 22 bases lying between them. The CDR3 consists of 14 residues. The CDR3 DNA reads TGTGCCAGCCCTTGGGACCGCGCGCCGCTGAAGCTGTTTTTT. Its protein is CASPWDRAPLKLFF.

The rearrangement links TRBV11-2 to TRBJ1-3; 10 nucleotides match TRBD1. The CDR3 is 17 residues long. The V gene end was trimmed by 2 bases and the J gene end by 4 bases; junction bases not matched to a gene: 8. Germline V gene data show CDR1 as SGHAT and CDR2 as FQNNGV. The CDR3 region has the DNA TGTGCCAGCAGCTTATATTTTGGGACAGGGGTAGGAAACACCATATATTTT. Its protein is CASSLYFGTGVGNTIYF.

This rearrangement joins TRBV19 to TRBJ2-5, with a tentative D call TRBD2 (6 bases). The CDR3 covers 14 residues. Trimming took 6 bases from V and 2 from J, leaving 13 bases between them. The germline CDR1 and CDR2 sequences are LNHDA and SQIVND (reference sequence). The CDR3, as DNA: TGTGCCAGTAGCCCCCTAGCGATTCAAGAGACCCAGTACTTC. This gives the protein CASSPLAIQETQYF.

This chain connects TRBV12-3 or TRBV12-4 to TRBJ1-1; D unclear. The CDR3 totals 11 residues. Trimming pared 3 bases from V and 7 bases from J, leaving 6 bases between. CDR3 loop: CASSLHNEAFF. CDR3 sequence (DNA): TGTGCCAGCAGTTTGCATAATGAAGCTTTCTTT.

The CDR3 region is CASSFVKGTEAFF. The CDR3 DNA sequence: TGTGCCAGCAGTTTCGTCAAAGGCACTGAAGCTTTCTTT. This chain links TRBV12-3 or TRBV12-4 with TRBJ1-1; D gene unclear. With 3 bases removed from V and 4 bases from J, the gap between germline ends came to 9 bases. There are 13 residues in the CDR3.

This sequence joins TRBV10-3 and TRBJ1-1; D gene uncertain. The CDR3 runs to 13 residues. CDR1 and CDR2 from the germline V gene are ENHRY and SYGVKD. The ends were cut back, 8 bases at V and 3 bases at J, with 13 bases in the middle. Here the CDR3 DNA reads TGTGCCATCGCGGGCGGGGTGGACACTGAAGCTTTCTTT. The encoded protein is CAIAGGVDTEAFF.

The J gene is TRBJ1-2, the V gene TRBV12-3 or TRBV12-4; D ambiguous. V dropped 2 bases and J dropped 7 bases, with 11 bases sitting between them. The CDR3 spans 13 residues. The CDR3 protein is CASSLLGFSGYTF. The CDR3 DNA sequence: TGTGCCAGCAGTTTATTGGGTTTCTCTGGCTACACCTTC.

The chain combines TRBV6-6 with TRBJ2-7; possible D gene TRBD1, 5 bases. The CDR3 spans 15 residues. Germline lookup yields CDR1 MNHNY and CDR2 SVGAGI (reference sequence). Trimming stripped 3 bases from V and 3 bases from J, with 15 bases between. CDR3 nucleotide sequence: TGTGCCAGCAGTTATAAGTCGGGTCAGGGCTACGAGCAGTACTTC. As protein: CASSYKSGQGYEQYF.

V usage is TRBV2 and J usage is TRBJ1-1; 7 bases map to TRBD1. The length of the CDR3 is 16 residues. V was clipped by 5 bases and J by 7 bases; unmatched bases: 16. Germline CDR1 SNHLY, CDR2 FYNNEI. As DNA, the CDR3 is TGTGCCAGCAGTCGACAGGGCAGGACACCCGAGGGTGAAGCTTTCTTT. Protein: CASSRQGRTPEGEAFF.

The chain is built from TRBV30 and TRBJ1-2, with 8 bases fitting TRBD1. Germline loops: CDR1 GTSNPN, CDR2 SVGIG (reference sequence). The V segment lost 7 bases and the J segment 3 bases; nucleotides outside the gene matches: 4. The CDR3 is 12 amino acids. DNA of the CDR3: TGTGCCTCCGCGACAGGGGACTATGGCTACACCTTC. As protein: CASATGDYGYTF.

As regards this clone: The same CDR3 can be traced to other DNA sequences in this sample. V is TRBV3-1 (or the pseudogene TRBV3-2) and J is TRBJ1-5; tentatively, D is TRBD1 (6 bases). The CDR3 covers 14 residues. Germline-derived CDR1 and CDR2 are LGHDT and YNNKEL (reference sequence). Trimming cost V 3 bases and J 6 bases, with 12 bases left between them. The CDR3: CASSQGQGSQPQHF. CDR3 DNA sequence: TGTGCCAGCAGCCAGGGGCAGGGGAGTCAGCCCCAGCATTTT.

The chain is built from TRBV7-8 and TRBJ1-2; 12 bases line up with TRBD1. Germline trimming cut 2 bases from V and 8 bases from J; bases unmatched to any gene: 12. Germline CDR1 is SGHVS and CDR2 is FQNEAQ. The CDR3 loop spans 17 amino acids. The CDR3 loop is CASSLRRDRGRDGGYTF. The CDR3 DNA follows: TGTGCCAGCAGCTTAAGACGGGACAGGGGGCGAGATGGAGGCTACACCTTC.

The chain links TRBV10-2 to TRBJ1-2, with 12 nucleotides matching TRBD1. Trimming cost V 7 bases and J 2 bases; bases outside gene matches: 11. The CDR3 consists of 17 residues. Per germline, CDR1 WSHSY and CDR2 SAAADI. CDR3 residues: CASKSGTGGPRNYGYTF. In DNA form, the CDR3 reads TGCGCCAGCAAGTCCGGGACAGGGGGCCCCCGCAACTATGGCTACACCTTC.

V is TRBV5-4 and J is TRBJ2-1; D might be TRBD2 (6 bases). The V end was cut by 3 bases, the J end by 8 bases, with 15 bases between. This CDR3 has 14 residues. Germline-derived CDR1 and CDR2 are SGHNT and YYREEE (reference sequence). The CDR3 here is CASSSPRGAHEQFF. CDR3 DNA: TGTGCCAGCAGCTCACCCCGCGGGGCCCATGAGCAGTTCTTC.

As for this clone: At the DNA level, this CDR3 is encoded by other sequences in the same sample as well. This chain joins TRBV11-2 and TRBJ2-7; no definite D call. CDR1 is SGHAT, CDR2 FQNNGV, per germline. The CDR3 is made up of 14 amino acids. Trimming left V 1 base short and J 0 bases short, with 7 bases between. The CDR3 spells CASSLARSSYEQYF. DNA for the CDR3: TGTGCCAGCAGCTTAGCCAGGAGCTCCTACGAGCAGTACTTC.

The chain combines TRBV12-3 or TRBV12-4 with TRBJ1-2; no reliable D call. The CDR3 totals 13 residues. V lost 3 bases, J lost 6 bases, and 11 bases lay in between. The CDR3 sequence is CASSLAPLDGYTF. The CDR3 bases are TGTGCCAGCAGTTTGGCCCCACTAGATGGCTACACCTTC.

The chain couples TRBV2 to TRBJ1-1; no firm D call. The germline V gene encodes CDR1 SNHLY and CDR2 FYNNEI. V lost 5 bases to trimming and J lost 8 bases, with 6 bases between them. The CDR3 spans 10 residues. The CDR3 DNA sequence: TGTGCCAGCAGTATTGGGGAAGCTTTCTTT. Amino acid sequence: CASSIGEAFF.

The genes are TRBV3-1 (or the pseudogene TRBV3-2) and TRBJ1-2; the D gene is possibly TRBD1 (5 bases). The germline V gene has CDR1 LGHDT and CDR2 YNNKEL (reference sequence). V was shortened by 4 bases and J by 7 bases, with 16 bases between the two germline ends. The CDR3 is 14 amino acids. Here the CDR3 reads CASSLRTRDSGYTF. The CDR3 DNA is TGTGCCAGCAGCCTTCGGACCCGGGACTCTGGCTACACCTTC.

The chain combines TRBV3-1 (or the pseudogene TRBV3-2) with TRBJ2-7; D tentatively reads TRBD1 or TRBD2 (5 bases each). The CDR3 extends over 15 amino acids. CDR1 is LGHDT, CDR2 YNNKEL, per germline (reference sequence). The ends were cut back, 3 bases at V and 6 bases at J, with 18 bases in the middle. The CDR3 region is CASSQRGRRGVEQYF. CDR3 nucleotides: TGTGCCAGCAGCCAGAGGGGACGACGTGGGGTCGAGCAGTACTTC.

This chain links TRBV5-1 with TRBJ2-5, with 13 bases matching TRBD2. CDR1 and CDR2 (germline): SGHRS, YFSETQ. The V segment lost 7 bases and the J segment 5 bases; nucleotides outside the gene matches: 8. The CDR3 extends over 15 amino acids. The CDR3 region has the DNA TGCGCCAGCGAAACTAGCGGGGGGGCCGAGGAGACCCAGTACTTC. Protein product: CASETSGGAEETQYF.

The rearrangement uses TRBV21-1 and TRBJ1-5; the table's D call TRBD1 went unverified against the DNA. TRBV21-1 counts as a pseudogene. This CDR3 is 18 amino acids long. The CDR3, as DNA: TGTGCCAGCAGCAAAAGGGGACAGGGAGAGGATAGCAATCAGCCCCAGCATTTT. This gives the protein CASSKRGQGEDSNQPQHF.

The rearrangement joins TRBV5-5 to TRBJ2-7; D gene uncertain. The CDR3 totals 13 residues. CDR1 is SGHKS, CDR2 YYEKEE, per germline (reference sequence). Trimming took 4 bases from V and 3 from J, leaving 11 bases between them. The CDR3 loop is CASSTYLNYEQYF. CDR3 DNA sequence: TGTGCCAGCAGCACCTACCTCAACTACGAGCAGTACTTC. Supplemented by reference TRBV5-5 and TRBJ2-7, the full variable domain reads DAGVTQSPTHLIKTRGQQVTLRCSPISGHKSVSWYQQVLGQGPQFIFQYYEKEERGRGNFPDRFSARQFPNYSSELNVNALLLGDSALYLCASSTYLNYEQYFGPGTRLTVT.

This chain joins TRBV7-2 and TRBJ2-7, with TRBD1 matching over 9 bases. This CDR3 is built from 15 residues. Germline values: CDR1 SGHTA, CDR2 FQGNSA. Losses at the gene ends were 5 bases for V and 3 bases for J; bases not matched to a gene: 8. CDR3 DNA sequence: TGTGCCAGCAGCCAGGGGACAGGGCCCAACTACGAGCAGTACTTC. Translating it yields CASSQGTGPNYEQYF.

The chain couples TRBV6-1 to TRBJ1-6; TRBD1 is a possible D gene (5 bases). The V end lost 2 bases, the J end lost 10 bases, and 12 bases lay between the germline ends. Germline V CDR1 and CDR2: MNHNS, SASEGT. CDR3 length: 14 amino acids. The CDR3 DNA is TGTGCCAGCAGTGAACTTGTCGGGGCCTCACCCCTCCACTTT. Protein product: CASSELVGASPLHF.